The source of this T cell receptor beta chain is a study of cytomegalovirus exposure and HLA in healthy donors (dated by TCRdb to 2017 to 2019). A note on the overall study: An earlier analysis of 587 of the donors reported 250 to 300 Gb of sequence data and 117 million unique TCR beta sequences from some 180 million T cells. An early release covering about 600 HLA-typed donors comprised approximately 290 gigabases of sequencing data and 85 million to 100 million unique TCR sequences. Of the 300 to 500 genotyped donors, over 80% were placed in the genetic ancestry cluster associated with self-reported Caucasian donors. The study was designed to test whether signatures of past pathogen exposure could be identified by cataloging public T cell receptors. The T cell repertoires of 666 subjects were profiled by immunosequencing and related to cytomegalovirus serostatus. In addition to the first cohort of hundreds of subjects, a separate validation cohort of 120 different subjects was used. High-throughput TCR immunosequencing, statistical association of individual TCRs with disease status, and machine learning were combined to predict cytomegalovirus infection status. To study patterns of TCR occurrence, a later analysis re-analyzed previously published TCR beta repertoires from 666 donors and added high-resolution HLA genotyping. Rather than using new phenotypic data, the later analysis identified candidate immune exposures from TCR beta sequences and from how often those sequences occurred across donors. In an earlier analysis of over 550 of the donors, high-throughput TCR beta sequencing was used to judge whether each TCR beta V gene segment behaved as functional or pseudogenic. Donor age, sex, ethnicity and CMV serostatus were collected together with the repertoire data. A later genetic analysis used genome-wide SNP genotypes for about 60% of the roughly 700 donors, treating that subset as a discovery cohort. All discovery cohort repertoires had been generated using a single sequencing platform. HLA typing included class I and class II loci at four-digit resolution. The number of donors typed differed by locus, with roughly 620-630 for A, B, C, DRB1 and DQB1, around 500 for DQA1, 606 for DPA1, and some 440 for DPB1. Several DR-DQ haplotypes were treated as single units for association and clustering because of strong linkage in the cohort. Among 300 to 450 genotyped donors of the cohort, an average of 235,054 unique TCR beta nucleotide sequences were sequenced per donor, roughly a sixth of them non-productive.

CDR1 and CDR2 were assigned from the germline V gene (reference sequence) as SEHNR and FQNEAQ. Unmatched junction bases come to 9, with V trimmed by 2 bases and J by 6 bases. Including cysteine and phenylalanine, the CDR3 has 15 amino acids. The CDR3 DNA has 45 bases and is translated from base 1. Findings and caveats that apply to the study as a whole: Roughly uniform sequencing depth across donors was assumed in presence/absence analyses, although this assumption may not hold. Correlated functional status among segregating V segments might be attributable to linkage disequilibrium, but an unknown experimental factor could not be ruled out. At a false discovery rate of 0.05, a later analysis linked 16,951 TCR beta sequences to specific HLA alleles. A further reported finding was that TCR beta sequences accurately predicted the HLA-A and HLA-B alleles for most subjects in the first cohort. The 87-base-pair reads could not distinguish some IMGT-functional V segments, including TRBV6-2 and TRBV6-3, so those segments were excluded. A few of the identified cytomegalovirus-associated TCR beta chains were confirmed in vitro to be specific for cytomegalovirus antigens. According to the authors, the approach could potentially be generalized to other disease states and immunological phenotypes. For the cohort, immune exposure information was limited to CMV serostatus. A later analysis reported that several top co-occurrence clusters appeared linked to parvovirus B19, influenza, CMV and Epstein-Barr virus. The classifier was reported to diagnose cytomegalovirus status with high specificity and sensitivity in both the original cohort and the validation cohort. This cohort had only TCR beta chains sequenced, and the lack of alpha or paired-chain data limited which features could be detected. A later genetic analysis reported fewer N-insertions in productive TCRs among donors in an Asian-associated ancestry cluster than the approximately 700-donor mean. A cluster of highly shared sequence variants was judged likely to be a technical artifact of the sequencing pipeline. In a later genetic analysis, a missense DCLRE1C variant was associated with V-gene and J-gene trimming of TCR beta chains, and the association was replicated in an independent cohort. Most TCR sequences were observed very rarely across donors, whereas some public TCRs were present in many individuals. In a later analysis, the rate of TCR association differed among HLA loci, with DRB1 alleles having the most associated TCRs and HLA-C alleles having the fewest. In an earlier analysis of approximately 590 of the donors, most TCR beta V segments were observed in productive rearrangements about 87% or about 30% of the time, broadly matching IMGT annotations. In a later analysis, most CMV-associated TCR beta chains were found to appear HLA-restricted, with HLA associations seemingly driven largely by CMV exposure. Compared with equally common non-associated chains, HLA-associated TCR beta chains in a later analysis were more clonally expanded and had lower generation probabilities. A total of 164 TCR beta chains were listed by the study as associated with cytomegalovirus. When HLA alleles, especially DR and DQ, strongly co-occurred, TCR associations were difficult to assign to individual alleles. Because HLA typing was missing for some donors at each locus, association tests included only the typed subset. Around 16 rarely observed V segments, including chromosome 9 orphons, were excluded from the earlier analysis of about 600 of the donors because counts were too low.

The cohort consisted of hundreds of healthy bone marrow donors. At the time of sampling, every cohort member was nominally healthy, though immune exposures that went unrecorded were likely present. The donor tested CMV seronegative, placing the donor among the 350 or so seronegative members of the cohort. A peripheral blood sample was collected from each donor, and TCR beta sequencing was performed on peripheral blood mononuclear cells. Genomic DNA extraction from the blood cell samples was performed with the Qiagen DNeasy Blood Extraction Kit. The library relied on the immunoSEQ multiplex PCR assay. The multiplex PCR relied on a mix of 60 forward primers for TCR Vbeta segments and 13 reverse primers for TCR Jbeta segments. The CDR3 region of rearranged TCR beta genes was amplified from genomic DNA by a multiplex PCR assay. The amplified TCR beta libraries were sequenced on the Illumina HiSeq System as 87-base-pair reads. As for how the authors treated the data: A later analysis counted approximately 76 million unique TCR beta chains across the 690 or so repertoires, and 10 million to 12 million of these chains were shared by at least two donors. Raw reads were error-corrected and collapsed into unique sequences by a nearest-neighbor algorithm in which closely related sequences were merged to remove PCR and sequencing errors. To assign V, D and J gene segments, CDR3 sequences were aligned to IMGT reference sequences. For a sequence to be retained, at least a six-nucleotide match to both a V gene segment and a J gene segment was required. A rearrangement was called productive if the CDR3 had no stop codons and remained in frame with V and J, and every other rearrangement was called non-productive. CDR3 was defined according to IMGT convention as the region running from the second conserved V-encoded cysteine to the conserved J-encoded phenylalanine. The earlier analysis of a few hundred of the donors excluded any sequence lacking an unambiguous match to a single V gene segment. An earlier analysis of 500 to 700 of the donors classified V segments as functional when productive rearrangements were above 56.7% and as segregating when the standard deviation between donors was above 5%. A statistical classification framework was built to diagnose cytomegalovirus status from the catalog of TCR beta chain sequences. In a later analysis, TCR nucleotide sequences were compared against IMGT/GENE-DB human TR gene sequences so that V and J genes could be assigned. Using the TCRdist pipeline, a later analysis assigned CDR3 sequences along with most-parsimonious VDJ recombination scenarios. In a later analysis, each TCR beta chain was defined by its CDR3 amino acid sequence together with its V-gene family, and reads lacking a unique V-gene family were excluded. A later analysis removed several hundred highly shared, low-generation-probability nucleotide sequences to deal with suspected cross-contamination and a sequencing artifact. In a later analysis, a clonal expansion index for each public chain was calculated from normalized within-repertoire ranks of inferred template counts. In a later analysis, generation probabilities were computed using a VDJ recombination model fitted to out-of-frame rearrangements, and the results were checked against IGoR. In a later analysis, TCR-TCR, TCR-HLA and TCR-CMV co-occurrence was scored with hypergeometric tests, and a repertoire-size bias correction was applied to TCR pairs. In a later analysis, false discovery rates were estimated by permuting HLA or CMV assignments 20 times. A later analysis grouped co-occurring TCRs with DBSCAN, adding TCRdist sequence similarity when clustering within HLA-allele-positive subsets. For co-occurrence clustering, repertoires with fewer than 30,000 or more than 120,000 public chains were excluded, along with 5 or 6 repertoires with anomalous nucleotide sharing. As stored in TCRdb, this immuneACCESS dataset retains in-frame rearrangements with V and J assigned. A fraction of the clones does not appear; measured against another copy, unresolved V genes explain less than half of the discrepancy, and the remainder lacks a known reason. V and J calls and clone size come straight from that table; D and trimming were deduced from the DNA. This sample has more than 85,000 clones in its table, and around 80% of those were observed once. Around 5.3% of the sample is held by the ten biggest clonotypes.

A note on this clone: Its antigen is unknown. Per-nucleotide qualities are absent, and no much larger clonotype sits a single base away.

Material: PBMCs. The sequence came from a male donor in good health and CMV-seronegative. The chain links TRBV7-9 with TRBJ2-7; 8 nucleotides in the junction match TRBD2. The CDR3 region reads CASSLQLAEFGEQYF. The DNA sequence follows: TGTGCCAGCAGCTTACAACTAGCGGAGTTTGGCGAGCAGTACTTC. Where the CDR3 stops, the reference TRBV7-9 and TRBJ2-7 genes take over; the full variable domain is DTGVSQNPRHKITKRGQNVTFRCDPISEHNRLYWYRQTLGQGPEFLTYFQNEAQLEKSRLLSDRFSAERPKGSFSTLEIQRTEQGDSAMYLCASSLQLAEFGEQYFGPGTRLTVT.